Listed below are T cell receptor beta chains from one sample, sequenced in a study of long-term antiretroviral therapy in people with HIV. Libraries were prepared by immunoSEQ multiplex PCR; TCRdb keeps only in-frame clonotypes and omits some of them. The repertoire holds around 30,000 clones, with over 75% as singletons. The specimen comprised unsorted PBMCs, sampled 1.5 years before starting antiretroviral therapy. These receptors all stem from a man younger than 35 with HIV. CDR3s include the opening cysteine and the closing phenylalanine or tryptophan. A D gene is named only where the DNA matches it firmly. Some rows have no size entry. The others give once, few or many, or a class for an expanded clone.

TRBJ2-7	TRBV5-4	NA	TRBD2	CASSYSSGGASYEQYF	TGTGCCAGCAGCTATTCTAGCGGGGGGGCCTCCTACGAGCAGTACTTC
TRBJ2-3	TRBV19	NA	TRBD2	CASSGTSGSPAQYF	TGTGCCAGTTCCGGGACTAGCGGGAGCCCCGCGCAGTATTTT
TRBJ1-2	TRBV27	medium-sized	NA	CASTAGRAGYTF	TGTGCCAGCACGGCGGGAAGAGCGGGCTACACCTTC
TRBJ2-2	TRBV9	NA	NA	CASNMGDRNTGELFF	TGTGCCAGCAATATGGGGGATAGGAACACCGGGGAGCTGTTTTTT
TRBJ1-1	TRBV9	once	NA	CASSAGRVRMNTEAFF	TGTGCCAGCAGCGCCGGAAGGGTCAGGATGAACACTGAAGCTTTCTTT
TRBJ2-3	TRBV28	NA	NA	CASSTQKDRAAGLDTQYF	TGTGCCAGCAGTACCCAGAAGGACCGCGCAGCCGGTCTGGATACGCAGTATTTT
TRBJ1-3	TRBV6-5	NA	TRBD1	CASRLTGDAGNTIYF	TGTGCCAGCAGGTTAACAGGGGACGCTGGAAACACCATATATTTT
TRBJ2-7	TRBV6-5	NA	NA	CASSLYRLVPYEQYF	TGTGCCAGCAGTCTCTACCGACTAGTTCCCTACGAGCAGTACTTC
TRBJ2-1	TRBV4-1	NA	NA	CASSQAPVYNEQFF	TGCGCCAGCAGCCAAGCGCCAGTCTACAATGAGCAGTTCTTC
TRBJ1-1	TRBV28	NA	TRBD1	CASSLGQGYTEAFF	TGTGCCAGCAGTTTAGGACAGGGGTACACTGAAGCTTTCTTT